These T cell receptor beta chains were read from a single sample in a study of radiation and T cells in renal cell carcinoma. Here immunoSEQ multiplex PCR was the method, and the copy in TCRdb shows in-frame clones only, minus some. This sample has some 80,000 clones, with 65% to 90% found just once. The sample in question was blood, obtained from a patient whose treatment included radiotherapy and nephrectomy. These receptors originate from a woman between 45 and 65 years old with renal cell carcinoma. The CDR3 runs from the conserved cysteine through the conserved F or W. D genes are given only for firm matches. Not every row has a clone size; where given, it reads once, few, many or a size class.

cdr3_aa	cdr3_nt	clone_size	j_call	v_call	d_call
CASSLVWDRSGEQYF	TGTGCCAGCAGCTTAGTCTGGGACAGATCGGGCGAGCAGTACTTC	-	TRBJ2-7	TRBV7-2	TRBD1
CASRPGQGAYEQYF	TGTGCCAGCAGGCCGGGACAGGGGGCTTACGAGCAGTACTTC	-	TRBJ2-7	TRBV28	TRBD1
CASSLGMRNTEAFF	TGTGCCAGCAGCTTAGGAATGAGGAACACTGAAGCTTTCTTT	-	TRBJ1-1	TRBV11-2	-
CASSGGGLAVDTQYF	TGTGCCAGCAGCGGAGGGGGACTAGCAGTAGATACGCAGTATTTT	once	TRBJ2-3	TRBV9	TRBD2
CASSLGQGGSYPLPLHF	TGTGCCAGCAGCTTGGGACAGGGCGGAAGTTACCCCCTCCCCCTCCACTTT	-	TRBJ1-6	TRBV7-9	TRBD1
CASSLGVDYNEQFF	TGTGCCAGCAGTTTAGGGGTCGACTACAATGAGCAGTTCTTC	-	TRBJ2-1	TRBV27	-
CASSMPPDSRGKPQHF	TGTGCCAGTAGTATGCCCCCAGACAGTCGAGGAAAGCCCCAGCATTTT	few	TRBJ1-5	TRBV19	-
CAISELGTGVEKLFF	TGTGCCATCAGTGAACTCGGTACCGGGGTTGAAAAACTGTTTTTT	-	TRBJ1-4	TRBV10-3	-
CASSPSGGSYNEQFF	TGTGCCAGCAGCCCCAGCGGGGGGTCCTACAATGAGCAGTTCTTC	once	TRBJ2-1	TRBV7-2	TRBD2
CASSPRVEDTQYF	TGCGCCAGCAGCCCCCGTGTTGAAGATACGCAGTATTTT	-	TRBJ2-3	TRBV5-1	-
CASSYSGLERYNEQFF	TGTGCCAGCAGTTACTCGGGACTAGAGCGTTACAATGAGCAGTTCTTC	-	TRBJ2-1	TRBV6-5	TRBD2
CASGFGDTDTQYF	TGTGCCAGCGGCTTTGGGGACACAGATACGCAGTATTTT	-	TRBJ2-3	TRBV6-5	-
CASSPSSEDTQYF	TGTGCCAGCAGTCCCAGCTCCGAAGATACGCAGTATTTT	-	TRBJ2-3	TRBV16	-
CASSYSTTGGSETQYF	TGTGCCAGCAGTTACTCGACTACGGGGGGCTCGGAGACCCAGTACTTC	-	TRBJ2-5	TRBV6-5	-
CSAEKNQQYF	TGCAGTGCCGAAAAAAACCAGCAGTATTTT	once	TRBJ2-3	TRBV20-1	-
CASSGQGTSGNTIYF	TGTGCCAGCAGTGGACAGGGGACCTCTGGAAACACCATATATTTT	-	TRBJ1-3	TRBV2	TRBD1
CASSVAWLYEQYF	TGTGCCAGCAGCGTCGCGTGGCTTTACGAGCAGTACTTC	-	TRBJ2-7	TRBV7-9	-
CASGGGATNEKLFF	TGTGCCAGCGGCGGAGGAGCAACTAATGAAAAACTGTTTTTT	-	TRBJ1-4	TRBV28	-
CASSYEGTTEAFF	TGTGCCAGCAGTTACGAGGGGACCACTGAAGCTTTCTTT	-	TRBJ1-1	TRBV6-5	-
CASSDHRDFGGTEAFF	TGTGCCAGCAGTGATCACCGGGACTTCGGTGGGACTGAAGCTTTCTTT	few	TRBJ1-1	TRBV6-1	-
CAISDSNYLADEQYF	TGTGCCATCAGCGATTCCAACTACCTTGCCGACGAGCAGTACTTC	-	TRBJ2-7	TRBV10-3	-
CASSRGTSGGGNIQYF	TGCGCCAGCAGCCGAGGGACTAGCGGCGGGGGGAACATTCAGTACTTC	-	TRBJ2-4	TRBV4-3	TRBD2
CASSLRGVGNTIYF	TGTGCCAGCAGTTTAAGAGGGGTTGGAAACACCATATATTTT	-	TRBJ1-3	TRBV27	-
CASSPTGENQPQHF	TGTGCCAGTAGTCCTACAGGGGAAAATCAGCCCCAGCATTTT	-	TRBJ1-5	TRBV19	TRBD1